This is a list of T cell receptor beta chains from one sample in a study of control samples from healthy donors and cancer patients. Sequenced by immunoSEQ multiplex PCR; TCRdb stores in-frame clones only, minus some. The table lists 110,000 or so clones, about 89% of them singletons. Sequencing was performed on blood. The source is a woman aged 50 to 65 in good health. Each CDR3 is given with its conserved first and last residue. Each record gives: D gene, V gene, clone size, J gene, CDR3 protein, CDR3 DNA. The D gene is left open where the match is weak. A row's size may be missing; if present it is once, few, many or a size class.

-,TRBV12-3/TRBV12-4,-,TRBJ1-6,CASSPGESPLHF,TGTGCCAGCAGCCCGGGGGAGTCACCCCTCCACTTT
-,TRBV10-1,few,TRBJ2-2,CASSESDTGELFF,TGCGCCAGCAGTGAGTCGGACACCGGGGAGCTGTTTTTT
TRBD2,TRBV27,once,TRBJ2-2,CASSFRLAGGFTGELFF,TGTGCCAGCAGTTTTAGACTAGCGGGGGGCTTCACCGGGGAGCTGTTTTTT
-,TRBV9,-,TRBJ2-5,CASSVSPRREETQYF,TGTGCCAGCAGCGTAAGTCCCCGGAGGGAAGAGACCCAGTACTTC
-,TRBV4-3,-,TRBJ1-3,CASSQARTESSGNTIYF,TGCGCCAGCAGCCAAGCTCGAACCGAGAGCTCTGGAAACACCATATATTTT
TRBD1,TRBV3-1/TRBV3-2,-,TRBJ1-2,CASSQDQTGSPYGYTF,TGTGCCAGCAGCCAAGATCAGACAGGGTCTCCCTATGGCTACACCTTC
-,TRBV15,-,TRBJ2-6,CATSRVSGVGRPGANVLTF,TGTGCCACCAGCAGAGTCTCCGGGGTAGGCAGGCCTGGGGCCAACGTCCTGACTTTC
-,TRBV4-3,once,TRBJ1-5,CASSQDWVLKNQPQHF,TGCGCCAGCAGCCAAGATTGGGTCCTAAAAAATCAGCCCCAGCATTTT
-,TRBV18,-,TRBJ1-6,CASSPEQTNSPLHF,TGTGCCAGCTCACCGGAACAGACAAATTCACCCCTCCACTTT
TRBD1,TRBV9,-,TRBJ1-2,CASSSRQGVHSNYGYTF,TGTGCCAGCAGCTCAAGACAGGGGGTGCACTCTAACTATGGCTACACCTTC
-,TRBV4-1,once,TRBJ1-1,CASSQTGLGTEAFF,TGCGCCAGCAGCCAAACAGGGTTGGGCACTGAAGCTTTCTTT
-,TRBV30,-,TRBJ1-2,CAWATRRGFYGYTF,TGTGCCTGGGCTACCCGGAGGGGCTTCTATGGCTACACCTTC
TRBD1,TRBV24-1,-,TRBJ2-3,CATSGQGQDTQYF,TGTGCCACCAGTGGACAGGGGCAGGATACGCAGTATTTT
-,TRBV6-6,-,TRBJ2-4,CASSSGTPLNIQYF,TGTGCCAGCAGTTCCGGGACTCCCCTAAACATTCAGTACTTC
-,TRBV27,-,TRBJ1-1,CASSLDFGVAFF,TGTGCCAGCAGTTTAGATTTTGGTGTGGCTTTCTTT
TRBD2,TRBV7-3,-,TRBJ2-2,CASSEAGDYTGELFF,TGTGCCAGCAGTGAAGCGGGAGACTATACCGGGGAGCTGTTTTTT
-,TRBV4-1,-,TRBJ1-2,CASSQDLSHGYTF,TGCGCCAGCAGCCAAGATTTATCTCATGGCTACACCTTC
-,TRBV5-1,-,TRBJ2-6,CASSLADYRAGANVLTF,TGCGCCAGCAGCTTGGCCGATTACAGGGCGGGGGCCAACGTCCTGACTTTC
-,TRBV5-6,-,TRBJ2-1,CASSFYQMGNEQFF,TGTGCCAGCAGCTTTTACCAGATGGGCAATGAGCAGTTCTTC
TRBD2,TRBV7-2,-,TRBJ2-3,CASSISGRARGTDTQYF,TGTGCCAGCAGCATTAGCGGGAGGGCCCGAGGCACAGATACGCAGTATTTT
-,TRBV3-1/TRBV3-2,-,TRBJ2-1,CASSLDSYSYNEQFF,TGTGCCAGCAGTCTGGACTCGTACTCCTACAATGAGCAGTTCTTC
TRBD1,TRBV4-1,-,TRBJ2-1,CASSQVGKTGVTYNEQFF,TGCGCCAGCAGCCAAGTTGGGAAGACAGGGGTCACCTACAATGAGCAGTTCTTC
TRBD1,TRBV16,once,TRBJ2-4,CASSQFQHAQGVAKNIQYF,TGTGCCAGCAGCCAATTTCAACACGCGCAGGGGGTTGCCAAAAACATTCAGTACTTC
-,TRBV30,-,TRBJ1-2,CAWGDSLTGYGYTF,TGTGCCTGGGGCGACAGCCTAACGGGCTATGGCTACACCTTC
-,TRBV11-3,-,TRBJ2-3,CASSLGSVETDTQYF,TGTGCCAGCAGCTTAGGGTCCGTCGAAACAGATACGCAGTATTTT
-,TRBV3-1/TRBV3-2,-,TRBJ1-6,CASSAEYNNSPLHF,TGTGCCAGCAGCGCAGAGTATAATAATTCACCCCTCCACTTT
-,TRBV7-8,-,TRBJ2-7,CASSWANEQYF,TGTGCCAGCAGCTGGGCAAACGAGCAGTACTTC
-,TRBV29-1,-,TRBJ1-3,CSAQVGGSGNTIYF,TGCAGCGCCCAGGTTGGAGGATCTGGAAACACCATATATTTT
-,TRBV2,-,TRBJ2-7,CASRTTGASYEQYF,TGTGCCAGCAGAACTACAGGAGCATCCTACGAGCAGTACTTC
TRBD1,TRBV7-8,-,TRBJ1-1,CASSLAGQGGINTEAFF,TGTGCCAGCAGCTTAGCGGGACAGGGGGGAATAAACACTGAAGCTTTCTTT
-,TRBV7-2,-,TRBJ2-5,CASSLRGGTETQYF,TGTGCCAGCAGCTTAAGGGGTGGGACGGAGACCCAGTACTTC
-,TRBV28,-,TRBJ1-2,CAILRPGPVYGYTF,TGTGCCATACTGCGACCGGGACCGGTCTATGGCTACACCTTC
-,TRBV7-9,-,TRBJ1-3,CASSLPLDSGNTIYF,TGTGCCAGCAGCTTACCCCTGGACTCTGGAAACACCATATATTTT
-,TRBV6-5,once,TRBJ1-2,CASSYDRLNYGYTF,TGTGCCAGCAGTTACGACAGGCTCAACTATGGCTACACCTTC
TRBD1,TRBV24-1,-,TRBJ2-5,CATSGWTGGGETQYF,TGTGCCACCAGTGGGTGGACAGGGGGCGGAGAGACCCAGTACTTC
-,TRBV3-1/TRBV3-2,-,TRBJ2-2,CASSLLTGKNTGELFF,TGTGCCAGCAGCCTTTTAACAGGGAAGAACACCGGGGAGCTGTTTTTT
TRBD1,TRBV24-1,-,TRBJ1-2,CATSAADRGYGYTF,TGTGCCACCAGTGCTGCGGACAGGGGCTATGGCTACACCTTC
-,TRBV5-1,-,TRBJ1-4,CASSLTVFGGEKLFF,TGCGCCAGCAGCTTGACGGTCTTCGGGGGGGAAAAACTGTTTTTT
-,TRBV4-1,-,TRBJ2-3,CASSSKRGYADTQYF,TGCGCCAGCAGCTCAAAAAGGGGCTACGCAGATACGCAGTATTTT
TRBD2,TRBV2,-,TRBJ2-7,CASTRTSGDFYEQYF,TGTGCCAGCACCCGGACTAGCGGGGATTTCTACGAGCAGTACTTC